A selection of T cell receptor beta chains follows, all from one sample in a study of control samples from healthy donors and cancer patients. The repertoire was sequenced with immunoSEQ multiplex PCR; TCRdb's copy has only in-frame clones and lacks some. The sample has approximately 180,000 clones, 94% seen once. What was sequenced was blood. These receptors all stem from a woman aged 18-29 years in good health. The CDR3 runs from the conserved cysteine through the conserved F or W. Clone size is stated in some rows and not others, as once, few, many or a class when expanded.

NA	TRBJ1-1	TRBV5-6	CASSTFAGETSTEAFF
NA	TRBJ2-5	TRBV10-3	CAISDSRQGETQYF
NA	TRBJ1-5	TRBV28	CASRSPGQSLRPQHF
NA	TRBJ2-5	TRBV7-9	CASSLEGQETQYF
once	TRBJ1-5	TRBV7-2	CASSLESNNQPQHF
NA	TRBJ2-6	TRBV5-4	CASSSGQSSGANVLTF
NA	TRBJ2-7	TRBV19	CASSPRGVSTYEQYF
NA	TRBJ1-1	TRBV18	CASSPQSGARTEAFF
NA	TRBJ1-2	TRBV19	CASSIDYGTGRHGYTF
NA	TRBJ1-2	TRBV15	CATSRQGYGYTF
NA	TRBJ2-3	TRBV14	CASSHGYSTDTQYF
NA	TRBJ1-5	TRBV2	CASKGVASNQPQHF
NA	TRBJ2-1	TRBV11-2	CASSLGLAGFEQFF
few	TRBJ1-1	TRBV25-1	CASSWGERAFF